Listed here are 2 T cell receptor beta chains from one sample, sequenced in a study of shared clonotypes between healthy human individuals (dated by TCRdb to between 2020 and 2021). The protocol used for the library was the immunoSEQ multiplex PCR assay. TCRdb carries this immuneACCESS record with in-frame sequences only. Its versions omit some clonotypes, under half of them owing to an unresolved V gene in the studies checked, with the rest unexplained. Present in this sample are more than 2,000,000 clones, more than 90% of which were seen just once. The top ten constitute around 0.14% of the sample. The sequencing input was naive CD4+ T cells sorted from blood. Reading the label with the study, this specimen's cell subset or site is: CD45RA+ positively selected. All receptors come from a young man in good health.

The CDR3 region is CASSPRTSETQYF. The DNA for the CDR3 is TGCGCCAGCAGCCCCCGGACTAGCGAGACCCAGTACTTC. The V and J genes are TRBV5-1 and TRBJ2-5; TRBD2 matches at 8 bases. V trimming: 4 bases; J trimming: 5 bases; junction bases outside the gene matches: 4. CDR1 is SGHRS and CDR2 is YFSETQ in the germline V gene. This CDR3 has 13 amino acids.

The CDR3 is CASSLGDRTTNEKLFF. DNA for the CDR3: TGCGCCAGCAGCTTAGGGGACAGAACAACTAATGAAAAACTGTTTTTT. This chain joins TRBV5-1 and TRBJ1-4; 7 bases map to TRBD1. CDR3 length: 16 residues. The junction had 4 bases not matched to a gene; V was cut back by 2 bases and J by 0 bases. Germline values: CDR1 SGHRS, CDR2 YFSETQ.